This T cell receptor (beta chain) derives from a study of cytomegalovirus exposure and HLA in healthy donors. The study's findings and limits: Fewer N-insertions than the roughly 670-donor mean were reportedly shown by an Asian-associated ancestry cluster in a later analysis. Altogether, 170 or so TCR beta chains were recorded as cytomegalovirus-associated. Some segments of the V type, notably TRBV6-2 and TRBV6-3, were excluded as indistinguishable.

In regard to this clone: The antigen is undetermined.

PCR involved 60 Vbeta and 13 Jbeta primers. TCRdb keeps only in-frame clones here, not all; method: immunoSEQ multiplex PCR. In the table there are fewer than 100,000 clones, more than 75% of which are singletons. The CDR3 contains 13 residues. V was shortened by 6 bases and J by 3 bases, with 11 bases between the two germline ends. From germline, CDR1 is MNHNY and CDR2 SVGAGI (reference sequence). The clonotype originates from a woman aged 55-70 years in good health and CMV-seronegative. The chain is built from TRBV6-6 and TRBJ1-1; D is possibly TRBD1 (5 bases). The specimen was PBMCs. CDR3 residues: CASSFAGDTEAFF. CDR3 sequence (DNA): TGTGCCAGCAGCTTTGCGGGGGACACTGAAGCTTTCTTT.